Each of the 3 T cell receptor beta chains below was sequenced from the same sample in a study of cytomegalovirus exposure and HLA in healthy donors. A multiplex PCR was run with 60 Vbeta primers and 13 Jbeta primers. TCRdb's table, derived via immunoSEQ multiplex PCR, lists solely in-frame clones and lacks some. Of about 120,000 clones in the sample, 75% were seen once. Sequenced sample: PBMCs. Receptors originate from a woman under 30 in good health and CMV-seronegative.

This sequence joins TRBV5-6 and TRBJ1-3; no clear D gene. The CDR3 length is 16 residues. The germline V gene has CDR1 SGHDT and CDR2 YYEEEE. V was trimmed by 8 bases and J by 0 bases, leaving 18 bases between them. CDR3: CASTRDPLTSGNTIYF. CDR3 nucleotide sequence: TGTGCCAGTACTCGGGATCCTCTTACCTCTGGAAACACCATATATTTT.

The V call is TRBV4-1, the J call TRBJ1-1, with 7 bases matching TRBD1. J lost 4 bases, V lost 2 bases, and 10 bases had no gene match. In germline, CDR1 is MGHRA, CDR2 YSYEKL. The CDR3 length is 16 residues. The CDR3 loop reads CASSQPAENRGTEAFF. The CDR3 DNA sequence: TGCGCCAGCAGCCAACCGGCGGAAAACAGGGGCACTGAAGCTTTCTTT.

This rearrangement joins TRBV6-5 to TRBJ1-3; possible D gene TRBD1, 6 bases. Trimming cost V 6 bases and J 0 bases, with 6 bases left between them. This CDR3 is 13 amino acids long. The germline CDR1 and CDR2 sequences are MNHEY and SVGAGI. The CDR3 sequence is CASRGGSGNTIYF. The DNA of the CDR3 is TGTGCCAGCAGAGGGGGCTCTGGAAACACCATATATTTT.